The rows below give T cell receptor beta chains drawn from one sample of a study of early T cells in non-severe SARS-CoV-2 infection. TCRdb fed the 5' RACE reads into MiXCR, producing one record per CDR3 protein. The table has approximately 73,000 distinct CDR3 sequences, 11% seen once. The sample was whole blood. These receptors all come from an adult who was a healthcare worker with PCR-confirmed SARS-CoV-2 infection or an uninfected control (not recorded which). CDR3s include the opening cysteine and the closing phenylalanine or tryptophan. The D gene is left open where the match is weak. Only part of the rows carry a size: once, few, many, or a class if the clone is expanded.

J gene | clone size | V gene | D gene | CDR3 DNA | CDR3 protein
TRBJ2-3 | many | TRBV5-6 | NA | TGTGCCAGCAGCTTGGATGGGTCTGCCAAGGGGGTAGATACGCAGTATTTT | CASSLDGSAKGVDTQYF
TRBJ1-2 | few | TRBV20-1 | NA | TGCAGTGCTAGAAACCGAAGGGACGTTGGTTACACCTTC | CSARNRRDVGYTF
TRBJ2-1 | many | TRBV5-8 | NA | TGTGCCAGCAGCTTCTTGTGGGGCGGTGAGCAGTTCTTC | CASSFLWGGEQFF
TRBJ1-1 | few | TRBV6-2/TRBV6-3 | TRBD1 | TGTGCCAGCAGTTCCCCAGGACAGGGGAGCACTGAAGCTTTCTTT | CASSSPGQGSTEAFF
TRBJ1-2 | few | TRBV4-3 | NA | TGCGCCAGCAGCCAAGAGATTTCTCGGGGGAACCATGGCTACACCTTC | CASSQEISRGNHGYTF
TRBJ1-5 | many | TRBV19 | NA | TGTGCCAGTAGGGACACCGATCAGCCCCAGCATTTT | CASRDTDQPQHF
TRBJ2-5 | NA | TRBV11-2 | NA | TGTGCCAGCAGCTTGGTTGGGGGCTCGCAAGAGACCCAGTACTTC | CASSLVGGSQETQYF
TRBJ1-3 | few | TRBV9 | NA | TGTGCCAGCAGCGTAGGAGAAGGGTACACCATATATTTT | CASSVGEGYTIYF
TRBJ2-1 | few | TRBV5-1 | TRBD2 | TGCGCCAGCAGCTTGCCGCTAGCGGGGGTCGACAATGAGCAGTTCTTC | CASSLPLAGVDNEQFF
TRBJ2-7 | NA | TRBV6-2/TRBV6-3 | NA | TGTGCCAGCAGTTACTCGATTAATTATTCCTACGAGCAGTACTTC | CASSYSINYSYEQYF
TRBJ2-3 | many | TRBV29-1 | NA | TGCAGCGTTGGGTTCCCAGATACGCAGTATTTT | CSVGFPDTQYF
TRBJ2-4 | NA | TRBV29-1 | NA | TGCAGCGTTGAAGGGGATGGTGCCAAAAACATTCAGTACTTC | CSVEGDGAKNIQYF
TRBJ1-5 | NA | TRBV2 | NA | TGTGCCAGCAGGGATGGTACACTCAGCAATCAGCCCCAGCATTTT | CASRDGTLSNQPQHF
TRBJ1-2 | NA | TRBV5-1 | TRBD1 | TGCGCCAGCAGCTTGGACGGGGACAGGGACTCCTGGGACTATGGCTACACCTTC | CASSLDGDRDSWDYGYTF
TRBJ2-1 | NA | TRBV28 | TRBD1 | TGTGCCAGCAGTTTATTAGGACAGGGACGGAGTGAGCAGTTCTTC | CASSLLGQGRSEQFF
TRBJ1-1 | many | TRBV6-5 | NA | TGTGCCAGCAGTGCCTCCCGGGGCCTTGAAGCTTTCTTT | CASSASRGLEAFF
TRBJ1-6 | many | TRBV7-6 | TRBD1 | TGTGCCAGCAGCCCCGGGACAGCTAATTCACCCCTCCACTTT | CASSPGTANSPLHF
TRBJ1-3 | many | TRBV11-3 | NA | TGTGCCAGCAGCTTAGGATCAACGAGGGGAAACACCATATATTTT | CASSLGSTRGNTIYF
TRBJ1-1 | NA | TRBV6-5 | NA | TGTGCCAGCAGTTACTTATACAGGGCCGCGGGGACTGAAGCTTTCTTT | CASSYLYRAAGTEAFF
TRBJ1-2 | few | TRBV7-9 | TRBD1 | TGTGCCAGCAGCTTAGAAACAGGGGATGGCTACACCTTC | CASSLETGDGYTF
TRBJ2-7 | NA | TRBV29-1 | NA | TGCAGCGTTGAGGAGGCCTACGAGCAGTACTTC | CSVEEAYEQYF
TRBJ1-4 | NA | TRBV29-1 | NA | TGCAGCGTTGGTGCGAGAGGGAACGAAAAACTGTTTTTT | CSVGARGNEKLFF
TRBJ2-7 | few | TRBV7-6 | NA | TGTGCCAGCAGCTCCTCGACAGGCCGGAGATACGAGCAGTACTTC | CASSSSTGRRYEQYF
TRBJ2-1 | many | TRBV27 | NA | TGTGCCAGCAACTCTCTGGGCGGAGCCGTCGGAGAGCAGTTCTTC | CASNSLGGAVGEQFF
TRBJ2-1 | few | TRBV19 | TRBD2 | TGTGCCAGTAGTATTAGTAGCGGGGGGTTCGATGAGCAGTTCTTC | CASSISSGGFDEQFF
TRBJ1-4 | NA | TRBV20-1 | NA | TGCAGTGCTAGAGATCGGGGGGACGGAGCTAATGAAAAACTGTTTTTT | CSARDRGDGANEKLFF
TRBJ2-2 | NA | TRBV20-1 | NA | TGCAGTGCTAGAGCATCAACTAGCTTTACCGGGGAGCTGTTTTTT | CSARASTSFTGELFF
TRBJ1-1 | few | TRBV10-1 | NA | TGCGCCAGCAGTGAGTCTGGATCTGAAGCTTTCTTT | CASSESGSEAFF
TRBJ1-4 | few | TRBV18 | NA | TGTGCCAGCTCACCTGAGGGGGGGACCTCTAATGAAAAACTGTTTTTT | CASSPEGGTSNEKLFF
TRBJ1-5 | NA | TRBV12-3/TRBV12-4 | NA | TGTGCCAGCAGTTTAGCGCTCAGCGCCAATCAGCCCCAGCATTTT | CASSLALSANQPQHF
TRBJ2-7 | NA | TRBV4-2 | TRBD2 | TGTGCCAGCAGCCAAGCCGGGACTAACGACGAGCAGTACTTC | CASSQAGTNDEQYF
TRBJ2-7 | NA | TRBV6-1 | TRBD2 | TGTGCCAGCAGCGCCAGGACTAGCGGGGGATACGAGCAGTACTTC | CASSARTSGGYEQYF
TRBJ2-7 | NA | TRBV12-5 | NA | TGTGCTAGTGGTTCGGTCCGACCCTACGAGCAGTACTTC | CASGSVRPYEQYF
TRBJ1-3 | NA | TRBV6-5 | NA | TGTGCCAGCAGTTACTCGATCGGGTACCACACCATATATTTT | CASSYSIGYHTIYF
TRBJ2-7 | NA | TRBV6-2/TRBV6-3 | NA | TGTGCCAGCAGTTACGCCGGACCCTCCTACGAGCAGTACTTC | CASSYAGPSYEQYF
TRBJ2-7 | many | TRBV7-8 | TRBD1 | TGTGCCAGCAGCTTATGGACAGGAACCTACGAGCAGTACTTC | CASSLWTGTYEQYF
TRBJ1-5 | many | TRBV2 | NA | TGTGCCAGCAGTCCAGCCAGCCATCAGCCCCAGCATTTT | CASSPASHQPQHF
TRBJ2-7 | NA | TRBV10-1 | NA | TGCGCCAGCAGTTTAGTCCCCGAGGACGAGCAGTACTTC | CASSLVPEDEQYF
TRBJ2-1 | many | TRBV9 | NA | TGTGCCAGCAGCGAGGACAGTAATGAGCAGTTCTTC | CASSEDSNEQFF
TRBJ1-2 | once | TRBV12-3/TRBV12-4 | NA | TGTGCCAGCAGTTTACTAGCTAACTATGGCTACACCTTC | CASSLLANYGYTF
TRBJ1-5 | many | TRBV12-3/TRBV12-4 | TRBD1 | TGTGCCAGCAGTCTACAGGGGTCTAGTCAGCCCCAGCATTTT | CASSLQGSSQPQHF